This T cell receptor beta chain was found in a study of graft-versus-host responses after intestinal transplantation. On the study more broadly: Recipients underwent multivisceral, liver-intestinal, or isolated intestinal transplants. After anti-thymocyte globulin induction, recipients took tacrolimus and steroids for approximately three years.

The study, taken as a whole, reports: Ileal or blood samples showed some GvH clones first, and such clones were also found in recipient marrow.

TCRdb keeps only in-frame clones here, not all; method: immunoSEQ multiplex PCR. The sample consists of around 67,000 clones, around 90% of them appearing once. V lost 4 bases and J lost 0, with 17 bases in between. The CDR3 runs 18 residues. Looked up from germline, CDR1 is SGHKS and CDR2 is YYEKEE (reference sequence). A word on this clone: Its antigen is not identified.

This rearrangement joins TRBV5-5 to TRBJ1-6; D is ambiguous. The clonotype comes from a human donor who was the organ donor for an intestinal transplant. The sequenced sample was unstimulated CD8+ T cells sorted from spleen or lymph node cells, obtained before transplant. The CDR3 coding sequence is TGTGCCAGCAGCGTAACCGGGTCCGATAGCTCCTATAATTCACCCCTCCACTTT. Its protein is CASSVTGSDSSYNSPLHF.